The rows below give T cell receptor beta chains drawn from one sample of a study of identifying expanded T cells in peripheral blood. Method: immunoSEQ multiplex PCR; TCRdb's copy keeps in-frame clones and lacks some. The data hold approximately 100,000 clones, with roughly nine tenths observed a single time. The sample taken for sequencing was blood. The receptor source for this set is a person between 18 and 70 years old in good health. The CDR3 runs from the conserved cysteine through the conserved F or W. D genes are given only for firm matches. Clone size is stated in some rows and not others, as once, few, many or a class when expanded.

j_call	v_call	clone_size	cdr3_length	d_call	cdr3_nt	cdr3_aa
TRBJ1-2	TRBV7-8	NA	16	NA	TGTGCCAGCAGCTTATACAACAGGGCCGCTAACTATGGCTACACCTTC	CASSLYNRAANYGYTF
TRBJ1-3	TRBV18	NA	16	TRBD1	TGTGCCAGCTCACCACGGGGACAGGGTATCCCCAACACCATATATTTT	CASSPRGQGIPNTIYF
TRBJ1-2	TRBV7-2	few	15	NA	TGTGCCAGCAGCTTAGGACAGAATACAAACTATGGCTACACCTTC	CASSLGQNTNYGYTF
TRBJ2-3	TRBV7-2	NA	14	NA	TGTGCCAGCAGCTTTAGTACCCTACAGGATACGCAGTATTTT	CASSFSTLQDTQYF
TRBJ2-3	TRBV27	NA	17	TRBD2	TGTGCCAGCAGCCCGAGACTAGCGGGAGCCAAGGCAGATACGCAGTATTTT	CASSPRLAGAKADTQYF
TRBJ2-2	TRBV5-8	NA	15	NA	TGTGCCAGCAGCCAGGGACAAACGAACACCGGGGAGCTGTTTTTT	CASSQGQTNTGELFF
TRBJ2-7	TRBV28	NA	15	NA	TGTGCCAGCAGACCCGTCGGGACGGCTTCCTACGAGCAGTACTTC	CASRPVGTASYEQYF
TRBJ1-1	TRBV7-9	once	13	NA	TGTGCCAGCAGCGGGAGGCAGAACACTGAAGCTTTCTTT	CASSGRQNTEAFF
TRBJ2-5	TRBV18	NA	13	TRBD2	TGTGCCAGCTCACTACGGGGGGGAGAGACCCAGTACTTC	CASSLRGGETQYF
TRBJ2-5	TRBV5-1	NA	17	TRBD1	TGCGCCAGCAGCTTCAGTACCTCCAGGGGGTACCAAGAGACCCAGTACTTC	CASSFSTSRGYQETQYF
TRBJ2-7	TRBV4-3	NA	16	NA	TGCGCCAGCAGCCAAGAGTTTCGGGGTAACTTCTACGAGCAGTACTTC	CASSQEFRGNFYEQYF
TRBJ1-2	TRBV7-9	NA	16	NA	TGTGCCAGCAGCTTATCTTGGTCTACGCCTTCACATGGCTACACCTTC	CASSLSWSTPSHGYTF
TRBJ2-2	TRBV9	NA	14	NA	TGTGCCAGCAGCGTGGAACAGGGTACCGGGGAGCTGTTTTTT	CASSVEQGTGELFF
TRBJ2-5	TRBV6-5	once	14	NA	TGTGCCAGCAGACACGCCAACGAGAGGGGCCGGGAGTACTTC	CASRHANERGREYF
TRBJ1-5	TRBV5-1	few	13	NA	TGCGCCAGTCACCCTATGGGCCATCAGCCCCAGCATTTT	CASHPMGHQPQHF
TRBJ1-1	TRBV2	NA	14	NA	TGTGCCACCACCTCGGGGGTAGGGAACACTGAAGCTTTCTTT	CATTSGVGNTEAFF
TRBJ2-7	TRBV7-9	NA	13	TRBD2	TGTGCCAGCAGCTATTCAACTCTAGCGGGGCCGTACTTC	CASSYSTLAGPYF
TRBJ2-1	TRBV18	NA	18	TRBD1	TGTGCCAGCTCACGAAGGACAGGGGGCTCCCTGGGAGACAATGAGCAGTTCTTC	CASSRRTGGSLGDNEQFF
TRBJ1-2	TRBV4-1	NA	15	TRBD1	TGCGCCAGCAGCCAAGAAACAGGGGTCGGGTATGGCTACACCTTC	CASSQETGVGYGYTF
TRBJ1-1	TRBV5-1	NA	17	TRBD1	TGCGCCAGCAGCTTGGTCGGGACAGAGGTCCCGGACACTGAAGCTTTCTTT	CASSLVGTEVPDTEAFF
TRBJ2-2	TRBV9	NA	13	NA	TGTGCCAGCAGCGGGGGGAACACCGGGGAGCTGTTTTTT	CASSGGNTGELFF
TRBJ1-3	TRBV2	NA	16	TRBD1	TGTGCCAGCAGGTCCGGACAGGGCGCCTCTGGAAACACCATATATTTT	CASRSGQGASGNTIYF
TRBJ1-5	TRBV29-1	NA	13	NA	TGCAGCGTTGGGGTAGGGCGCAATCAGCCCCAGCATTTT	CSVGVGRNQPQHF
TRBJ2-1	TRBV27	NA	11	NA	TGTGCCAGCAGTTTGGGAACTGAGCAGTTCTTC	CASSLGTEQFF